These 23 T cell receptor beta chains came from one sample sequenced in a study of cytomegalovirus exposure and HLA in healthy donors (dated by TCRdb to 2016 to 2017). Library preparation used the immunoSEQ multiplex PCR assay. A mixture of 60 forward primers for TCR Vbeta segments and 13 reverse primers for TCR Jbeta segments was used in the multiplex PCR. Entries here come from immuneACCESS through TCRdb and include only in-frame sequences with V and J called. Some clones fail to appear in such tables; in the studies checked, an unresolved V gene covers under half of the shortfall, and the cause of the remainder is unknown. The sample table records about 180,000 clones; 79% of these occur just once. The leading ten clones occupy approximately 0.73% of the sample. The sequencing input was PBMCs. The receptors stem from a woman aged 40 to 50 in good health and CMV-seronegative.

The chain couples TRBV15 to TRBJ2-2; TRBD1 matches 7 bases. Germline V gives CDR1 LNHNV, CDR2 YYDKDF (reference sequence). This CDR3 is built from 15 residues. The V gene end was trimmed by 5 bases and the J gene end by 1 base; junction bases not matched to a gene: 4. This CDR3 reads CATSLRQGNTGELFF. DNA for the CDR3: TGTGCCACCAGCCTCCGACAGGGGAACACCGGGGAGCTGTTTTTT.

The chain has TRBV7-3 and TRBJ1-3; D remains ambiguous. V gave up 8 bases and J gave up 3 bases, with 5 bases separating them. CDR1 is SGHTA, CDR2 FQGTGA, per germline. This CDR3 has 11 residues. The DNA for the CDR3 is TGTGCCAGCGAACATGGAAACACCATATATTTT. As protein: CASEHGNTIYF.

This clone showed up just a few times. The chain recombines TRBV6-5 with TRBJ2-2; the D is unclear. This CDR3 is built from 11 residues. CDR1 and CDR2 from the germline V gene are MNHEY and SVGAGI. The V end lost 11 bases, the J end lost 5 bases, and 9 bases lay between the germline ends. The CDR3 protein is CAAGSTGELFF. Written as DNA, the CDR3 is TGTGCCGCCGGTTCGACCGGGGAGCTGTTTTTT.

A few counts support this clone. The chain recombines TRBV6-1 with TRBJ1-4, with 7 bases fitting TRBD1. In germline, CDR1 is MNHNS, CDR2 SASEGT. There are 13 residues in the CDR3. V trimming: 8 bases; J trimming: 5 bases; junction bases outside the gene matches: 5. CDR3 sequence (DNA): TGTGCCAGCGACGACAGGGTGAATGAAAAACTGTTTTTT. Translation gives CASDDRVNEKLFF.

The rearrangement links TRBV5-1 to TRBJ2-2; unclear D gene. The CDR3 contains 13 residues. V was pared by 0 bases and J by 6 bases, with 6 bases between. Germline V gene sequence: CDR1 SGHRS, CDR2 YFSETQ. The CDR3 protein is CASSLVLSGELFF. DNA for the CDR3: TGCGCCAGCAGCTTGGTCCTCTCCGGGGAGCTGTTTTTT.

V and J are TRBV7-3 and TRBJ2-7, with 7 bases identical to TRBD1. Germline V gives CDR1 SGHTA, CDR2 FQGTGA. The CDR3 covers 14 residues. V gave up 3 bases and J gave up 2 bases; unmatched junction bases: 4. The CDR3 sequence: CASSLLTGPYEQYF. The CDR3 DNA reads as TGTGCCAGCAGCTTGTTGACAGGGCCCTACGAGCAGTACTTC.

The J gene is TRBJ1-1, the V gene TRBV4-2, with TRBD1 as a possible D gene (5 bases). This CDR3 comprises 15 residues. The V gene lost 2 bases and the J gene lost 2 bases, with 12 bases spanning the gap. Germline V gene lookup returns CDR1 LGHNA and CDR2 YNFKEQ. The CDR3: CASSQPGFGNTEAFF. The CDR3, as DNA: TGTGCCAGCAGCCAACCAGGGTTCGGAAACACTGAAGCTTTCTTT.

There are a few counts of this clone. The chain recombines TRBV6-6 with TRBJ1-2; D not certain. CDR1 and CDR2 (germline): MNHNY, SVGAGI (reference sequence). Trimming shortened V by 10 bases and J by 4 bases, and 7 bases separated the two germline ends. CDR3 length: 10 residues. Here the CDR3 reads CATEAYGYTF. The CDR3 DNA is TGTGCCACGGAGGCCTATGGCTACACCTTC.

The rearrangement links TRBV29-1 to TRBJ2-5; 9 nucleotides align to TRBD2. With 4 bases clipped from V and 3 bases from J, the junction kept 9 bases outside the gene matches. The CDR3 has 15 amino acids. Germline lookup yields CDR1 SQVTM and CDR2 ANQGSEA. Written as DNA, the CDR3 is TGCAGCGTTGTGGCGGGTAGCGGGAGAGAAGAGACCCAGTACTTC. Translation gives CSVVAGSGREETQYF.

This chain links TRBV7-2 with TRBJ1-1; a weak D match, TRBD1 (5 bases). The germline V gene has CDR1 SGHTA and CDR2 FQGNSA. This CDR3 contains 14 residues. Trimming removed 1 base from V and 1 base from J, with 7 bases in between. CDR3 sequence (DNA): TGTGCCAGCAGCTTAGACAGGAGGAACACTGAAGCTTTCTTT. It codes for CASSLDRRNTEAFF.

CDR3 nucleotide sequence: TGTGCCACCAGCAGAGAGGTCCCCGGCGGGGCATCTAAGGGCTACACCTTC. Its translation: CATSREVPGGASKGYTF. J is TRBJ1-2 and V is TRBV15, with a possible D match to TRBD1 (5 bases). The length of the CDR3 is 17 residues. Germline V gene sequence: CDR1 LNHNV, CDR2 YYDKDF (reference sequence). V lost 0 bases and J 8 bases, leaving 22 bases between the germline ends.

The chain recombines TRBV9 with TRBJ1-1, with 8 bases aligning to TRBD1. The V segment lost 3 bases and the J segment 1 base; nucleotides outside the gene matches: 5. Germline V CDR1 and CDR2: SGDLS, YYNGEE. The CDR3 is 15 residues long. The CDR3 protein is CASSDGGTGNTEAFF. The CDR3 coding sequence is TGTGCCAGCAGCGACGGCGGGACAGGGAACACTGAAGCTTTCTTT.

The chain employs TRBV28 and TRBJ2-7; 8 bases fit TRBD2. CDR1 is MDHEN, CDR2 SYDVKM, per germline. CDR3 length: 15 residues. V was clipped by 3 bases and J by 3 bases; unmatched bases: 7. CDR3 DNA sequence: TGTGCCAGCAGTTTTTCGGGGACTAGGGTCTACGAGCAGTACTTC. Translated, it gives CASSFSGTRVYEQYF.

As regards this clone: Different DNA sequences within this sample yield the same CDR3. CDR3 sequence (DNA): TGCGCCAGCAGCCAGGAGGACAGTAGCAATCAGCCCCAGCATTTT. This codes for CASSQEDSSNQPQHF. The chain employs TRBV4-1 and TRBJ1-5, with a weak D call TRBD1 (6 bases). Germline lookup yields CDR1 MGHRA and CDR2 YSYEKL. This CDR3 has 15 residues. Trimming took 3 bases from V and 0 from J, leaving 9 bases between them.

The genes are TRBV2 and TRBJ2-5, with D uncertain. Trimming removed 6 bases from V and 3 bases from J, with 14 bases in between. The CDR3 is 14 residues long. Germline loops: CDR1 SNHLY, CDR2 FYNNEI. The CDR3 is CASRPLGSEETQYF. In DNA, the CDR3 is TGTGCCAGCAGACCCCTTGGCAGTGAAGAGACCCAGTACTTC.

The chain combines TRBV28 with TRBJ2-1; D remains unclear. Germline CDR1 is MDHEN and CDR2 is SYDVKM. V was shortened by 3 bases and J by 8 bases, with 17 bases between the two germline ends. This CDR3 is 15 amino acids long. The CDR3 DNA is TGTGCCAGCAGTTTTGTCCGAGGCAGAGGCGATGAGCAGTTCTTC. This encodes CASSFVRGRGDEQFF.

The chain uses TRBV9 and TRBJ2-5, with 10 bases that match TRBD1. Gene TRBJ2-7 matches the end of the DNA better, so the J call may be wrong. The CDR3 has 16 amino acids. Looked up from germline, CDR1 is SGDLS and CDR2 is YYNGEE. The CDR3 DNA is TGTGCCAGCAGCATAGGCGGGACAGGGGTTACCTACGAGCAGTACTTC. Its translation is CASSIGGTGVTYEQYF.

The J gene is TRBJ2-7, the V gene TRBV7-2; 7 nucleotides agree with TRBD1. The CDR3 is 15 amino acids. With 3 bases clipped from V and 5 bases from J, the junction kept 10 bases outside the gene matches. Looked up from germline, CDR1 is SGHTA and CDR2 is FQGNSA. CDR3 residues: CASSFRQGEWNEQYF. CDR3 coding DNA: TGTGCCAGCAGCTTTCGACAGGGTGAGTGGAACGAGCAGTACTTC.

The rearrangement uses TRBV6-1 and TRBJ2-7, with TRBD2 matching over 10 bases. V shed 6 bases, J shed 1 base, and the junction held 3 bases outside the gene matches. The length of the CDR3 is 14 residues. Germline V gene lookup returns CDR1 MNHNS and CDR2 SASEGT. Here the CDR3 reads CASRLAGGSYEQYF. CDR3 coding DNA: TGTGCCAGCAGGTTAGCGGGGGGTTCCTACGAGCAGTACTTC.

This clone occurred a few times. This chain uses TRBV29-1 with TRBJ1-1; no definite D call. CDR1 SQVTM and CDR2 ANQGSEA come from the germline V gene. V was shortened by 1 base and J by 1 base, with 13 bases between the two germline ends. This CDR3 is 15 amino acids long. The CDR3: CSVEGGVKRNTEAFF. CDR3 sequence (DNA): TGCAGCGTTGAAGGGGGAGTGAAAAGGAACACTGAAGCTTTCTTT.

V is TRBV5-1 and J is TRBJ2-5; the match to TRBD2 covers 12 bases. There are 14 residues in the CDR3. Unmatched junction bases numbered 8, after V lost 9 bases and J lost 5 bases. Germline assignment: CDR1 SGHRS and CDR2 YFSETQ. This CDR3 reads CATATSGRSETQYF. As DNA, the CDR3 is TGCGCCACGGCGACTAGCGGGAGATCTGAGACCCAGTACTTC.

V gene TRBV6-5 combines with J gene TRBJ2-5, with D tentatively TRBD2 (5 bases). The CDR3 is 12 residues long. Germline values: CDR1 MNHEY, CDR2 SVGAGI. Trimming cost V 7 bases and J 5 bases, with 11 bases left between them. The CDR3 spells CASKRSGETQYF. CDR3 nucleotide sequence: TGTGCCAGCAAAAGATCGGGGGAGACCCAGTACTTC.

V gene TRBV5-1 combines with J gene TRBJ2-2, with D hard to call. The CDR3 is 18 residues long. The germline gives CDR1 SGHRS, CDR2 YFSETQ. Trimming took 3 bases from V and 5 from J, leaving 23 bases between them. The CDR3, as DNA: TGCGCCAGCAGCTCTTCCCTGCGCCCCCTCCCGGGTACCGGGGAGCTGTTTTTT. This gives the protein CASSSSLRPLPGTGELFF.